These 31 T cell receptor beta chains share one sample of origin, sequenced in a study of shared clonotypes between healthy human individuals. Sequencing used immunoSEQ multiplex PCR; TCRdb keeps in-frame clones, though not all of them. The sample consists of about 680,000 clones, less than 80% of them appearing once. Sequences were obtained from memory CD4+ T cells sorted from blood. Subset indicated: CD45RA-negative fraction. Receptor source: a woman aged 25 to 39 in good health.

This clone has a handful of counts. This chain links TRBV11-2 with TRBJ2-3; D is unclear. This CDR3 is built from 16 residues. V shed 2 bases and J shed 2 bases, with 14 bases lying between them. CDR1 SGHAT and CDR2 FQNNGV come from the germline V gene. The CDR3 sequence is CASSLIGPAVTDTQYF. In DNA, the CDR3 is TGTGCCAGCAGCTTAATCGGCCCTGCCGTCACAGATACGCAGTATTTT.

V gene TRBV2 combines with J gene TRBJ2-1; D gene uncertain. Germline V gives CDR1 SNHLY, CDR2 FYNNEI. The germline V and J ends were trimmed by 8 bases and 0 bases, with 8 bases remaining between them. The CDR3 is 13 residues long. In DNA, the CDR3 is TGTGCCAGCCAATCTAGCTCCTACAATGAGCAGTTCTTC. As protein: CASQSSSYNEQFF. Together with reference TRBV2 and TRBJ2-1, the CDR3 gives the full variable domain: EPEVTQTPSHQVTQMGQEVILRCVPISNHLYFYWYRQILGQKVEFLVSFYNNEISEKSEIFDDQFSVERPDGSNFTLKIRSTKLEDSAMYFCASQSSSYNEQFFGPGTRLTVL.

The V and J genes are TRBV21-1 and TRBJ2-4; the DNA was not used to check the table's D call, TRBD2. TRBV21-1 has pseudogene status. The CDR3 length is 18 residues. The CDR3 DNA sequence: TGTGCCAGCGGATTAGCGGGAGTTCTCGAACTATCCAAAAACATTCAGTACTTC. This sequence encodes CASGLAGVLELSKNIQYF.

The chain combines TRBV11-3 with TRBJ2-1; 12 nucleotides align to TRBD2. Germline V gene sequence: CDR1 SGHNT, CDR2 YENEEA. The CDR3 has 15 amino acids. V lost 4 bases and J lost 4; bases outside the gene matches: 2. CDR3 sequence: CASSSLAGGYNEQFF. Written as DNA, the CDR3 is TGTGCCAGCAGCTCCCTAGCGGGAGGGTACAATGAGCAGTTCTTC.

Notes on this clone: Different DNA sequences within this sample yield the same CDR3. The chain is built from TRBV5-1 and TRBJ1-2; the D is unclear. With 0 bases removed from V and 3 bases from J, the gap between germline ends came to 6 bases. CDR3 length: 13 residues. Germline V gene data show CDR1 as SGHRS and CDR2 as YFSETQ. This CDR3 is CASSLEGDYGYTF. The DNA for the CDR3 is TGCGCCAGCAGCTTGGAGGGCGACTATGGCTACACCTTC.

With respect to this clone: The same CDR3 is also encoded by other DNA sequences in this sample. J is TRBJ2-1 and V is TRBV5-1; TRBD1 agrees at 12 bases. Trimming at V came to 2 bases and at J to 10 bases, leaving 4 bases not matched to a gene. The CDR3 is made up of 14 amino acids. Germline CDR1 and CDR2: SGHRS and YFSETQ. CDR3 DNA sequence: TGCGCCAGCAGCTTTGGGACAGGGGGCGGCGAGCAGTTCTTC. It yields the protein CASSFGTGGGEQFF.

This chain connects TRBV25-1 to TRBJ1-1; D ambiguous. The CDR3 covers 14 residues. CDR1 and CDR2 (germline): MGHDK, SYGVNS. V dropped 6 bases and J dropped 5 bases, with 16 bases sitting between them. The CDR3: CASRRTGLGTEAFF. In DNA, the CDR3 is TGTGCCAGCAGAAGGACGGGCCTGGGGACTGAAGCTTTCTTT.

V usage is TRBV6-5 and J usage is TRBJ1-1; D is unresolved. This CDR3 is 14 amino acids long. Germline CDR1 reads MNHEY; CDR2 reads SVGAGI. Trimming pared 5 bases from V and 2 bases from J, leaving 12 bases between. The CDR3 is CASSPVGSNTEAFF. CDR3 nucleotide sequence: TGTGCCAGCAGTCCCGTGGGATCTAACACTGAAGCTTTCTTT.

V usage is TRBV7-9 and J usage is TRBJ2-1; D may be TRBD1 or TRBD2 (6 bases each). The CDR3 runs to 18 residues. With 1 base removed from V and 5 bases from J, the gap between germline ends came to 21 bases. CDR1 SEHNR and CDR2 FQNEAQ come from the germline V gene (reference sequence). The CDR3 protein is CASSLGRRGIGGNNEQFF. CDR3 nucleotide sequence: TGTGCCAGCAGCTTAGGGCGGCGCGGGATAGGGGGAAACAATGAGCAGTTCTTC.

The chain is built from TRBV21-1 and TRBJ2-3; the D call in the table, TRBD1, was not verified against the DNA. TRBV21-1 is recorded as a pseudogene. There are 15 residues in the CDR3. CDR3 sequence reads: CASSKPPQNEDTQYF. CDR3 sequence (DNA): TGTGCCAGCAGCAAGCCGCCGCAGAACGAAGATACGCAGTATTTT.

The CDR3 region has the DNA TGTGCCAGCAGCAAACGGGGACAGGGGGCGGGTGGCTACACCTTC. Protein: CASSKRGQGAGGYTF. The V and J genes are TRBV21-1 and TRBJ1-2; the D segment call TRBD1 is taken from the table without a DNA check. TRBV21-1 constitutes a pseudogene. The CDR3 covers 15 residues.

As regards this clone: The junction departs from the called germline gene at one end, perhaps through a read error. The chain has TRBV13 and TRBJ2-7; 7 nucleotides line up with TRBD2. The CDR3 totals 14 residues. Germline loops: CDR1 PRHDT, CDR2 FYEKMQ (reference sequence). CDR3 protein: CASSLAGPSYEQYF. CDR3 nucleotide sequence: TGTGCCAGCAGTTTAGCGGGCCCTTCCTACGAGCAGTACTTC.

V gene TRBV27 combines with J gene TRBJ1-5, with 8 bases fitting TRBD1. V lost 5 bases, J lost 7 bases, and 10 bases stayed unmatched. The CDR3 sequence is 15 residues long. The V gene's germline CDR1 is MNHEY and CDR2 SMNVEV (reference sequence). CDR3 residues: CASSPETGVRQPQHF. For the CDR3, the DNA is TGTGCCAGCAGTCCGGAGACAGGGGTAAGGCAGCCCCAGCATTTT.

Here the CDR3 reads CASSFGQGGDYGYTF. The CDR3 DNA follows: TGTGCCAGCAGCTTTGGACAGGGAGGGGACTATGGCTACACCTTC. The rearrangement joins TRBV5-4 to TRBJ1-2; 8 bases agree with TRBD1. Germline-derived CDR1 and CDR2 are SGHNT and YYREEE (reference sequence). V was clipped by 2 bases and J by 3 bases; unmatched bases: 6. The CDR3 covers 15 residues.

This clone was picked up a small number of times. The CDR3 here is CASSEPGGDTEAFF. CDR3 DNA: TGTGCCAGCAGTGAGCCGGGCGGGGACACTGAAGCTTTCTTT. V gene TRBV25-1 combines with J gene TRBJ1-1; D unclear. CDR3 length equals 14 residues. The germline CDR1 and CDR2 sequences are MGHDK and SYGVNS. Trimming removed 3 bases from V and 3 bases from J, with 11 bases in between.

The V and J genes are TRBV4-2 and TRBJ2-7, with D tentatively TRBD1 (5 bases). This CDR3 contains 18 residues. V gave up 0 bases and J gave up 2 bases, with 20 bases separating them. Germline CDR1 reads LGHNA; CDR2 reads YNFKEQ. The CDR3 region is CASSQEVSGHMKPYEQYF. The CDR3 DNA sequence: TGTGCCAGCAGCCAAGAGGTCTCAGGACACATGAAACCCTACGAGCAGTACTTC.

The chain carries TRBV11-2 and TRBJ2-3, with TRBD2 matching 13 bases. This CDR3 comprises 16 residues. Trimming took 4 bases from V and 4 from J; bases not matched to a gene: 5. Germline V gene data show CDR1 as SGHAT and CDR2 as FQNNGV. CDR3 residues: CASSYRGTSGADTQYF. CDR3 nucleotide sequence: TGTGCCAGCAGCTACCGCGGGACTAGCGGGGCAGATACGCAGTATTTT.

The V and J genes are TRBV2 and TRBJ2-3; 7 nucleotides align to TRBD1. Germline V CDR1 and CDR2: SNHLY, FYNNEI. Losses at the gene ends were 7 bases for V and 3 bases for J; bases not matched to a gene: 7. This CDR3 comprises 14 residues. CDR3 DNA: TGTGCCAGCACTCGACAGGGAAGGACAGATACGCAGTATTTT. Residues: CASTRQGRTDTQYF. The variable domain in full, with the rest retrieved from reference TRBV2 and TRBJ2-3, is EPEVTQTPSHQVTQMGQEVILRCVPISNHLYFYWYRQILGQKVEFLVSFYNNEISEKSEIFDDQFSVERPDGSNFTLKIRSTKLEDSAMYFCASTRQGRTDTQYFGPGTRLTVL.

The sample holds one count of this clone. The CDR3 loop is CASSRSGQETQYF. For the CDR3, the DNA is TGCGCCAGCAGCCGCTCTGGCCAAGAGACCCAGTACTTC. The gene calls are TRBV4-1 and TRBJ2-5; D is undetermined. Germline CDR1 and CDR2: MGHRA and YSYEKL. This CDR3 comprises 13 residues. V was clipped by 4 bases and J by 1 base, with 7 bases between them.

The rearrangement joins TRBV6-5 to TRBJ2-7; D is perhaps TRBD1 (5 bases). With 2 bases removed from V and 12 bases from J, the gap between germline ends came to 17 bases. Per the germline V gene, CDR1 is MNHEY and CDR2 is SVGAGI. The CDR3 totals 13 residues. As DNA, the CDR3 is TGTGCCAGCAGTTACCACCGGACATCATCGAGGTACTTC. It yields the protein CASSYHRTSSRYF.

The table lists this clone with a few counts. The chain is built from TRBV18 and TRBJ1-2; a weak D match, TRBD1 (6 bases). CDR3 length: 14 amino acids. The germline V gene has CDR1 KGHSH and CDR2 LQKENI. The V end lost 3 bases, the J end lost 4 bases, and 12 bases lay between the germline ends. This chain's CDR3 is CASSPRQESYGYTF. For the CDR3, the DNA is TGTGCCAGCTCACCGAGACAGGAGAGCTATGGCTACACCTTC.

The V call is TRBV5-1, the J call TRBJ2-7; the match to TRBD2 covers 11 bases. V lost 1 base to trimming and J lost 0 bases; unmatched junction nucleotides: 0. Per germline, CDR1 SGHRS and CDR2 YFSETQ. CDR3 length: 15 amino acids. CDR3 region: CASSLTSGSSYEQYF. The CDR3 nucleotides are TGCGCCAGCAGCTTGACTAGCGGGAGCTCCTACGAGCAGTACTTC.

A note on this clone: Other DNA sequences in the same sample also yield this CDR3. The V gene is TRBV7-9, the J gene TRBJ2-7; D could derive from TRBD1 or TRBD2 (5 bases each). In germline, CDR1 is SEHNR, CDR2 FQNEAQ (reference sequence). The length of the CDR3 is 16 residues. V was cut by 5 bases and J by 0 bases, with 17 bases left in between. CDR3 DNA: TGTGCCAGCAGCCCTTCCCGGGGCCGACTCTCCTACGAGCAGTACTTC. This gives the protein CASSPSRGRLSYEQYF.

This clone was counted only a few times. This same CDR3 is encoded by further DNA sequences in the sample. The CDR3 protein is CASSGGNEQFF. Here the CDR3 DNA reads TGTGCCAGCTCTGGGGGCAATGAGCAGTTCTTC. The V call is TRBV18, the J call TRBJ2-1; D possibly uses TRBD1 or TRBD2 (5 bases each). Germline lookup yields CDR1 KGHSH and CDR2 LQKENI. Trimming stripped 6 bases from V and 6 bases from J, with 6 bases between. The CDR3 has 11 residues.

This clone showed up just once. The gene calls are TRBV5-1 and TRBJ1-5; D is possibly TRBD1 (5 bases). CDR3 length: 15 residues. Trimming took 4 bases from V and 8 from J, leaving 19 bases between them. In germline, CDR1 is SGHRS, CDR2 YFSETQ. CDR3: CASSPAGGGKEPQHF. CDR3 DNA: TGCGCCAGCAGCCCCGCCGGGGGGGGAAAAGAGCCCCAGCATTTT.

The rearrangement links TRBV2 to TRBJ2-1; 9 bases agree with TRBD2. This CDR3 contains 17 residues. V dropped 5 bases and J dropped 4; count of bases not matched to a gene: 12. From germline, CDR1 is SNHLY and CDR2 FYNNEI. The CDR3 sequence: CASSLVGLAGSYNEQFF. Written as DNA, the CDR3 is TGTGCCAGCAGTTTAGTAGGTCTAGCGGGAAGTTACAATGAGCAGTTCTTC.

This clone has more than one count but fewer than ten. V gene TRBV4-1 combines with J gene TRBJ1-4, with 7 positions matching TRBD1. Germline V gene sequence: CDR1 MGHRA, CDR2 YSYEKL. The V gene end was trimmed by 0 bases and the J gene end by 11 bases; junction bases not matched to a gene: 6. The CDR3 is 14 residues long. The CDR3 region is CASSQDWRDSKLFF. DNA for the CDR3: TGCGCCAGCAGCCAAGATTGGCGGGACAGTAAACTGTTTTTT.

Comment on this clone: This specimen includes other DNA sequences encoding the same CDR3. The chain combines TRBV5-1 with TRBJ1-5; TRBD1 is a possible D gene (6 bases). V gave up 5 bases and J gave up 0 bases, with 9 bases separating them. Germline V gene lookup returns CDR1 SGHRS and CDR2 YFSETQ. CDR3 size: 14 residues. The CDR3 DNA sequence: TGCGCCAGCAGTCCAGGGGATAGCAATCAGCCCCAGCATTTT. Translating gives CASSPGDSNQPQHF.

The rearrangement links TRBV9 to TRBJ1-2; a possible D gene is TRBD1 (6 bases). The CDR3 has 17 residues. Germline CDR1 SGDLS, CDR2 YYNGEE. V lost 2 bases to trimming and J lost 3 bases, with 20 bases between them. The CDR3 DNA follows: TGTGCCAGCAGCGTGTCCCTCCCGGGGGCGGGGGACTATGGCTACACCTTC. Protein sequence: CASSVSLPGAGDYGYTF.

Worth noting for this clone: This clone may be a read error of a much larger clone one base away. Different DNA sequences within this sample yield the same CDR3. This chain connects TRBV28 to TRBJ2-2, with 8 bases that match TRBD1. The V gene end was trimmed by 4 bases and the J gene end by 5 bases; junction bases not matched to a gene: 3. The germline V gene has CDR1 MDHEN and CDR2 SYDVKM. The CDR3 is 14 amino acids. CDR3 protein: CASSSGQGTGELFF. The CDR3 nucleotides are TGTGCCAGCAGTTCTGGACAGGGAACCGGGGAGCTGTTTTTT.

The rearrangement links TRBV18 to TRBJ1-4; no definite D call. The germline V gene encodes CDR1 KGHSH and CDR2 LQKENI. The CDR3 extends over 14 amino acids. Trimming left V 5 bases short and J 8 bases short, with 15 bases between. CDR3 DNA sequence: TGTGCCAGCTCAACTCGTCACGCCGAGGAAAAACTGTTTTTT. Amino acid sequence: CASSTRHAEEKLFF.